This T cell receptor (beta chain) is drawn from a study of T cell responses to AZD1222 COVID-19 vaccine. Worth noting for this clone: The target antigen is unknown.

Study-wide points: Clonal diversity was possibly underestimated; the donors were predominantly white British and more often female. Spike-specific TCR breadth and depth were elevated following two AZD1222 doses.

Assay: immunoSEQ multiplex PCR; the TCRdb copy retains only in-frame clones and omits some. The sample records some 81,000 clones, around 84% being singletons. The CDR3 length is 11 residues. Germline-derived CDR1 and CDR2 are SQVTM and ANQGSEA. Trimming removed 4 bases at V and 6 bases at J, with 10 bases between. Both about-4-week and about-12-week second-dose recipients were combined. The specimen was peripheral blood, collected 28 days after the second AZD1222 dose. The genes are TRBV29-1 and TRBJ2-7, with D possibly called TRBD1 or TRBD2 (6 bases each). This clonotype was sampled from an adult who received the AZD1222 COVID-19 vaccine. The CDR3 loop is CSVGGASEQYF. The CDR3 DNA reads TGCAGCGTTGGGGGGGCCAGCGAGCAGTACTTC.